This T cell receptor beta chain emerged from a study of shared clonotypes between healthy human individuals (dated by TCRdb to the early 2020s). With respect to the entire study: Two women and a few men aged 18 to 49 years were included in the cohort. To estimate repertoire size and how much clonotype sharing occurs between individuals, the study deeply sequenced the blood TCR repertoires of 4 to 6 healthy adults. Each donor's leukapheresis produced roughly between about 0.8 and 8.9 billion PBMCs. Different laboratories and diverse techniques were used to prepare libraries and sequence TCR repertoires, to increase sequencing depth and limit assay-specific biases. For each donor, CD4 naive and CD4 memory were each run on three plates, CD8 naive on two plates, and CD8 memory on one plate.

V is clipped by 1 base and J by 0 bases, and the sequence between their germline boundaries is 10 bases long. Measured from the cysteine to the phenylalanine, the CDR3 is 15 residues long. Here the CDR3 DNA is all that survives: 45 bases in frame from base 1. The germline V gene yields MDHEN for CDR1 and SYDVKM for CDR2. Using the deep immunoSEQ assay, multiplex PCR amplified TCR CDR3 regions from genomic DNA. For each cell subset, the extracted genomic DNA was distributed evenly across all wells of several immunoSEQ 96-well plates, and each plate served as one replicate. For sorted subsets, roughly 200 ng of genomic DNA, equivalent to some 30,000 T cell genomes, went into each replicate PCR. Purified libraries were quantified with a Qubit 3.0 fluorometer, sized on a Bioanalyzer 2100, and re-quantified with the KAPA Library Quantification kit. Every immunoSEQ 96-well plate was sequenced on a dedicated single-read 150-cycle Illumina NextSeq 550 flow cell. The original pipeline was this. The immunoSEQ output contained only junctional sequences without quality scores, so filtering could not match that applied to full-length reads. To assign V/J genes and CDR3, sequences were annotated against IMGT germline references using PyIR, a Python wrapper for IgBLAST v1.9. Any read was removed if the V/J assignment was weak (E-value above 1e-6), the CDR3 was missing, or the read contained stop codons, out-of-frame junctions, or ambiguous translated residues. V3J clonotypes were defined as sequences sharing an identical inferred V gene, J gene, and CDR3 amino acid sequence. The percentage overlap between two repertoires was calculated by dividing the number of shared unique clonotypes by the size of the smaller repertoire. Three approaches were used to assess repertoire richness: RTK rarefaction, the Chao1 estimator, and Recon v2.1 estimates of unobserved clonotypes. Generation probabilities were computed with OLGA for all TCRbeta clonotypes obtained by the gDNA method from a few donors. This is the immuneACCESS table as TCRdb keeps it, with only in-frame sequences that have V and J called. A part of the clones is gone; compared with another copy, unresolved V genes explain less than half, and the rest is unexplained. That table supplies the V and J calls and clone size; D and trimming were determined from the DNA. The sample table shows about 770,000 clones, and 55% to 80% are seen once. The ten largest clones capture around 1.8% of the sample.

As concerns this clone: The target of this receptor is not known. Nothing much larger sits one base from this clone, and base qualities are not available.

Study-level results and caveats: Sampling was restricted to blood, and TCR repertoires in tissue are likely to differ from TCR repertoires in blood. Pairwise subsampling led to the expectation that sequencing depth would affect the degree of clonotype sharing among donors. Larger estimated clonotype richness was generally found for naive subsets than for memory subsets. Compared with non-shared clonotypes, clonotypes shared by all four sorted-subset donors had higher generation probabilities. About 4.5% of naive CD4, roughly 3.6% of naive CD8, 2.3% of memory CD4, and 0.4% of memory CD8 clonotypes were shared across several donors. Incomplete sequencing was indicated by rarefaction of sorted-subset datasets, despite the large sequencing depth. The genetic and exposure-history diversity represented was limited by the small number of donors.

The donors were healthy, HIV-negative adults with no recently reported acute infections or vaccinations. All donors were Caucasian adults living in Nashville, Tennessee, USA. CD4+ T cells were enriched by magnetic negative selection, after which naive cells were positively selected on CD45RA and the negative fraction was taken as the memory subset. After blood collection by leukapheresis, PBMCs were isolated using Ficoll-Histopaque density gradient centrifugation and then cryopreserved in the vapor phase of liquid nitrogen. Purity and quantity of every magnetically sorted T cell population were checked by analytical flow cytometry. Each sorted fraction had its genomic DNA isolated and then quantified by UV absorbance on a Nanodrop 2000c.

The clonotype originates from a woman in her 30s in good health. Sequencing was done on a sample of memory CD4+ T cells sorted from blood. The sample's cell subset or site, from its label and the paper: CD45RA-negative fraction. The sequence joins TRBV28 to TRBJ2-7, with a weak D call of TRBD1 (6 bases match). DNA sequence: TGTGCCAGCAGTTTATACAGGGACCACTCCTACGAGCAGTACTTC. It encodes CASSLYRDHSYEQYF. With the rest looked up from the reference TRBV28 and TRBJ2-7 genes rather than sequenced, the full variable domain is DVKVTQSSRYLVKRTGEKVFLECVQDMDHENMFWYRQDPGLGLRLIYFSYDVKMKEKGDIPEGYSVSREKKERFSLILESASTNQTSMYLCASSLYRDHSYEQYFGPGTRLTVT.